This is a list of T cell receptor beta chains from one sample in a study of response to subunit inactivated influenza vaccine. One entry per CDR3 protein, called by TCRdb with MiXCR from the RT-PCR reads. The data hold over 150,000 distinct CDR3 sequences, with approximately 12% observed a single time. The material sequenced was CD8+ T cells sorted from PBMCs, taken around 2 years after vaccination. These TCRs come from a man aged 45-69 years who received an inactivated influenza vaccine. CDR3s include the opening cysteine and the closing phenylalanine or tryptophan. The D gene is left open where the match is weak. Size values are once, few and many counts, or a class for expanded clones, and some rows have none.

>TRBV7-8|TRBJ2-2|NA|TRBD1
TGTGCCAGCAGCTTAGTGCGGACAGGGGGTACCGGGGAGCTGTTTTTT
CASSLVRTGGTGELFF
>TRBV27|TRBJ2-7|many|NA
TGTGCCAGCAGTTTATTCCCCGGAGACAGGATGGGAGAGCAGTACTTC
CASSLFPGDRMGEQYF
>TRBV25-1|TRBJ1-2|NA|TRBD1
TGTGCCAGCAGATCTCATAGACAGGGAAAGAGCTATGGCTACACCTTC
CASRSHRQGKSYGYTF
>TRBV6-1|TRBJ1-2|few|NA
TGTGCCAGCAGTGCGGCAGCCCACTTAGGCTATGGCTACACCTTC
CASSAAAHLGYGYTF
>TRBV20-1|TRBJ1-1|many|NA
TGCAGTGCTAGAGATCAGGGTGGGACCACTGAAGCTTTCTTT
CSARDQGGTTEAFF
>TRBV7-9|TRBJ2-1|few|NA
TGTGCCAGCAGCTTCTCAGGGATTAAAGACAATGAGCAGTTCTTC
CASSFSGIKDNEQFF
>TRBV20-1|TRBJ2-2|few|TRBD2
TGCAGTGCTGGGGGACTAGCGGGAGTTCTCGGGGAGCTGTTTTTT
CSAGGLAGVLGELFF
>TRBV6-1|TRBJ2-5|few|NA
TGTGCCAGCAGTCAGGGGGGCGAAGAGACCCAGTACTTC
CASSQGGEETQYF
>TRBV4-3|TRBJ2-3|many|NA
TGCGCCAGCAGCCAAGATAGAGGGACTAGCACAGATACGCAGTATTTT
CASSQDRGTSTDTQYF
>TRBV11-2|TRBJ2-7|NA|TRBD1
TGTGCCAGCAGCTTCCGGGACAGGGTCGCTTACGAGCAGTACTTC
CASSFRDRVAYEQYF
>TRBV6-5|TRBJ1-1|few|NA
TGTGCCAGCAGTTACCGTAGGGGCACTGAAGCTTTCTTT
CASSYRRGTEAFF
>TRBV28|TRBJ2-5|few|NA
TGTGCCAGCAGTTTATTACTCCCCGCGGGGGAGACCCAGTACTTC
CASSLLLPAGETQYF
>TRBV6-1|TRBJ2-1|NA|TRBD1
TGTGCCAGCTTCCCGGAGACAGGGGGCTCCTACAATGAGCAGTTCTTC
CASFPETGGSYNEQFF
>TRBV25-1|TRBJ2-1|NA|TRBD1
TGTGCCAGCAGTGAATATGGGACAGGGTTTCGGGACAATGAGCAGTTCTTC
CASSEYGTGFRDNEQFF
>TRBV6-6|TRBJ1-1|NA|TRBD1
TGTGCCGGTGGACAGGGCTCCAACACTGAAGCTTTCTTT
CAGGQGSNTEAFF
>TRBV5-5|TRBJ2-7|few|TRBD1
TGTGCCAGCAGCGCGCCCGGGACAGATCCTACCTACGAGCAGTACTTC
CASSAPGTDPTYEQYF
>TRBV11-3|TRBJ2-5|many|NA
TGTGCCAGCAAGTCGACGGGAGAAGGGGAGACCCAGTACTTC
CASKSTGEGETQYF
>TRBV20-1|TRBJ2-2|few|TRBD1
TGCAGTGCTAGTGCCGGGGACAGGGGCCATATTAACACCGGGGAGCTGTTTTTT
CSASAGDRGHINTGELFF
>TRBV4-1|TRBJ1-5|many|NA
TGCGCCAGCAGCCAAGTTGGCCTCAATCAGCCCCAGCATTTT
CASSQVGLNQPQHF
>TRBV19|TRBJ2-1|NA|TRBD2
TGTGCCACCGGACTAGCGGGAAGCTCCTACAATGAGCAGTTCTTC
CATGLAGSSYNEQFF
>TRBV7-9|TRBJ1-2|NA|TRBD1
TGTGCCAGCAGTTTGACAGGGGCCGATTGGCATGGCTACACCTTC
CASSLTGADWHGYTF
>TRBV7-2|TRBJ1-5|NA|NA
TGTGCCAGCAGCTTATCGGGGGTTATCGGCAATCAGCCCCAGCATTTT
CASSLSGVIGNQPQHF
>TRBV27|TRBJ2-1|NA|TRBD2
TGTGCCAGCAGTTACGGCGGGAGGGGCAATGAGCAGTTCTTC
CASSYGGRGNEQFF
>TRBV29-1|TRBJ1-2|few|NA
TGCAGCGTTGAGGGCGGTACCTATGGCTACACCTTC
CSVEGGTYGYTF
>TRBV11-2|TRBJ2-4|NA|NA
TGTGCCAGCAGCTGGTTGGAAAACATTCAGTACTTC
CASSWLENIQYF
>TRBV29-1|TRBJ2-5|few|TRBD2
TGCAGCGTTCCTAGCGGGGGGAACCAAGAGACCCAGTACTTC
CSVPSGGNQETQYF
>TRBV5-6|TRBJ1-1|many|NA
TGTGCCAGCAGCCTGACAGTGAACACTGAAGCTTTCTTT
CASSLTVNTEAFF
>TRBV12-3/TRBV12-4|TRBJ2-1|NA|TRBD2
TGTGCCAGCAGTTTGACTAGCGGGAGAAGTGAGCAGTTCTTC
CASSLTSGRSEQFF
>TRBV6-5|TRBJ2-1|NA|TRBD2
TGTGCCAGCAGTTACTCTGCGGGGGGCATCCTAAGCTCCTACAATGAGCAGTTCTTC
CASSYSAGGILSSYNEQFF
>TRBV2|TRBJ1-2|few|NA
TGTGCCAGCAGTGAAGCGCCGGGACCTTTCGTCCCAGCTAACTATGGCTACACCTTC
CASSEAPGPFVPANYGYTF
>TRBV7-9|TRBJ1-2|few|NA
TGTGCCAGCAGCTTAGCGAGCAGGCTAGTAGATGGCTACACCTTC
CASSLASRLVDGYTF
>TRBV6-4|TRBJ2-3|few|NA
TGTGCCAGCAGTGACTCAGGTGGCAGCACAGATACGCAGTATTTT
CASSDSGGSTDTQYF
>TRBV4-3|TRBJ2-7|many|TRBD2
TGCGCCAGCAGCCAGGGGACTAGCGGGACCTACGAGCAGTACTTC
CASSQGTSGTYEQYF
>TRBV6-2/TRBV6-3|TRBJ1-2|many|NA
TGTGCCAGCAGTTACGCGATGAACTATGGCTACACCTTC
CASSYAMNYGYTF
>TRBV6-6|TRBJ2-7|NA|TRBD2
TGTGCCAGCAGCCCCGGAGCGGGGGAGCAGTACTTC
CASSPGAGEQYF
>TRBV7-9|TRBJ1-2|NA|TRBD1
TGTGCCAGCAGCTTAGGGACAGGGGGATCCTATGGCTACACCTTC
CASSLGTGGSYGYTF